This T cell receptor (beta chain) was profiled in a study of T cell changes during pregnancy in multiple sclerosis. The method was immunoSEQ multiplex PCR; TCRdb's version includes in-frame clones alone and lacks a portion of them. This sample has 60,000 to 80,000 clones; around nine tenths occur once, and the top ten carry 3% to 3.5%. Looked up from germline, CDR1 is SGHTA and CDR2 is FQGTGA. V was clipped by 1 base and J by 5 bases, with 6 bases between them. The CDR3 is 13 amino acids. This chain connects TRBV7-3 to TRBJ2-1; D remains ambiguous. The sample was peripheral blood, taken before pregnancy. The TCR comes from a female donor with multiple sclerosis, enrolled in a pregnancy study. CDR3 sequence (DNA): TGTGCCAGCAGCTTAAACTCGAACAATGAGCAGTTCTTC. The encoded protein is CASSLNSNNEQFF. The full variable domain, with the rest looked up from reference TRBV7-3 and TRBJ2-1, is GAGVSQTPSNKVTEKGKYVELRCDPISGHTALYWYRQSLGQGPEFLIYFQGTGAADDSGLPNDRFFAVRPEGSVSTLKIQRTERGDSAVYLCASSLNSNNEQFFGPGTRLTVL.